This T cell receptor beta chain was found in a study of human T cells and chemical hapten exposure. TCRdb independently ran MiXCR on the RACE reads; one entry per CDR3 protein. The sample has 84,000 or so distinct CDR3 sequences; roughly a tenth are singletons. Time point given: patch test 1, 2 weeks after DPC sensitization. Regarding treatment: therapeutic diphenylcyclopropenone sensitization with weekly scalp DPC. Prior to application of each patch test, blood was drawn. Blood, whole and unfractionated, served as the source for total RNA extraction. Study results and caveats: PT1 expanded TCR counts correlated positively with patch test score. Against controls, expanded TCRs gave rise to significantly more large CDR3 similarity clusters.

This clonotype turned up a few times. Its antigen is still unknown. This TCR was sampled from a man aged 40-55 years with alopecia areata. Some clones in this sample may be carry-over from other donors' samples. This material consisted of whole blood, taken in connection with sensitization to the hapten diphenylcyclopropenone (DPC).

The CDR3 protein is CASSQVGEGRNEQFF. The CDR3 region has the DNA TGCGCCAGCAGCCAAGTTGGGGAGGGCCGTAATGAGCAGTTCTTC. This chain joins TRBV4-3 and TRBJ2-1; TRBD2 matches at 7 bases. The ends lost 1 base at V and 7 bases at J; junction bases unmatched: 7. The CDR3 extends over 15 amino acids. Germline CDR1 is LGHNA and CDR2 is YSLEER.